The clone carrying this T cell receptor (beta chain) has just a few counts. Its target is unknown. This clone may be a read error of a much larger clone one base away. CDR1 and CDR2 (germline): SGHDT, YYEEEE. The CDR3 extends over 13 amino acids. The V and J ends lost 5 bases and 0 bases respectively, with 3 bases between them. This sample stems from a study of beta chain features in type 1 diabetes. Expressed TCRB transcripts got sequenced, as all isolated RNA was reverse transcribed. Profiling relied on immunoSEQ multiplex PCR, and the TCRdb table lists in-frame clones only, not all of them. Of more than 300,000 clones in the sample, 7.5% to 9% are singletons; the top ten hold around 0.45%. Study-level findings and limits: Across all four CD4+ subsets, people with type 1 diabetes showed modestly shorter TCRB CDR3s.

The rearrangement uses TRBV5-6 and TRBJ2-6; D remains ambiguous. The sample comprised central memory CD4+ T cells from blood. This sequence originates from a young woman in good health. This CDR3 reads CASRSSGANVLTF. CDR3 sequence (DNA): TGTGCCAGCAGAAGCTCTGGGGCCAACGTCCTGACTTTC.